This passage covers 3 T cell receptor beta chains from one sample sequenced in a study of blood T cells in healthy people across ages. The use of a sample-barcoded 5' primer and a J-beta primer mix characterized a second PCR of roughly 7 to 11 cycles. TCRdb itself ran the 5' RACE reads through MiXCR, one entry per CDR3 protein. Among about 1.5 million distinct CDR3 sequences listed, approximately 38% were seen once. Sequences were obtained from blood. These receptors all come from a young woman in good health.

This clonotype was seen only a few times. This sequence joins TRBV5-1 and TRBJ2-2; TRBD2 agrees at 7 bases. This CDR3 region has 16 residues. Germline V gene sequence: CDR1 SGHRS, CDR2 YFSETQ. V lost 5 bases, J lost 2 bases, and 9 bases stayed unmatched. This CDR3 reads CASRSNSGLNTGELFF. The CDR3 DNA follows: TGCGCCAGCAGAAGTAATAGCGGGTTAAACACCGGGGAGCTGTTTTTT.

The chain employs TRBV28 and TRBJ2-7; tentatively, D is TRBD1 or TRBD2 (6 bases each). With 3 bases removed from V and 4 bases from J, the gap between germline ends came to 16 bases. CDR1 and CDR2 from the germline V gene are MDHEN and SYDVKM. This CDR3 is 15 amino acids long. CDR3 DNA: TGTGCCAGCAGTTTTCGGGGGCGCAACCATTACGAGCAGTACTTC. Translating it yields CASSFRGRNHYEQYF. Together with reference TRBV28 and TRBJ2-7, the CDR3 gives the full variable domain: DVKVTQSSRYLVKRTGEKVFLECVQDMDHENMFWYRQDPGLGLRLIYFSYDVKMKEKGDIPEGYSVSREKKERFSLILESASTNQTSMYLCASSFRGRNHYEQYFGPGTRLTVT.

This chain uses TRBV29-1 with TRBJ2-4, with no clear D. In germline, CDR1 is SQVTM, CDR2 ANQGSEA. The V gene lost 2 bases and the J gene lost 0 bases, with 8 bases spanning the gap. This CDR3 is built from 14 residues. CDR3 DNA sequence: TGCAGCGTTGAACCGAACCTAGCCAAAAACATTCAGTACTTC. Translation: CSVEPNLAKNIQYF.